This paragraph covers one TCR beta chain sequence. Its antigen is currently unknown. TCRdb independently ran MiXCR on the RACE reads; one entry per CDR3 protein. The table includes about 84,000 distinct CDR3 sequences, 10% detected once. The data originate from a study of human T cells and chemical hapten exposure. Study summary: Patients, largely female, had alopecia areata, totalis or universalis.

This CDR3 has 17 amino acids. The J segment lost 1 base and the V segment lost 4 bases, leaving 6 bases of the junction unmatched. In germline, CDR1 is KGHSH, CDR2 LQKENI. This sample's time point: patch test 2, 6 weeks after DPC sensitization. The treatment denotes: therapeutic diphenylcyclopropenone sensitization with weekly scalp DPC. Study observations and caveats: Significantly more large CDR3 similarity clusters were formed by expanded TCRs than by controls. The study found that DPC sensitization did not change TCRs above 1 in 1000 frequency.

V and J are TRBV18 and TRBJ2-3; 12 bases line up with TRBD2. The sample consisted of whole blood, taken in connection with sensitization to the hapten diphenylcyclopropenone (DPC). The receptor was derived from a woman aged 45 to 65 with alopecia areata. Some clones in this sample may be carry-over from other donors' samples. CDR3 in amino acids: CASSQTTSGSGTDTQYF. In DNA form, the CDR3 reads TGTGCCAGCTCACAAACGACTAGCGGGAGTGGCACAGATACGCAGTATTTT.